Listed below are T cell receptor beta chains from one sample, sequenced in a study of cytomegalovirus exposure and HLA in healthy donors. Sequencing used immunoSEQ multiplex PCR; TCRdb keeps in-frame clones, though not all of them. The sample lists some 65,000 clones, roughly two thirds seen once, with around 2.8% in the top ten. The sequencing input was PBMCs. These receptors were obtained from a young man in good health and CMV-seronegative. Both conserved end residues are part of each CDR3. Each record gives: J gene, D gene, clone size, V gene, CDR3 DNA, CDR3 protein. The D gene is left open where the match is weak. Size tells how often a clone was seen (once, few, many) or the class of an expanded clone, and some rows leave it out.

TRBJ1-1,NA,NA,TRBV18,TGTGCCAGCTCGCCCGTTCAGTCGAACACTGAAGCTTTCTTT,CASSPVQSNTEAFF
TRBJ2-4,TRBD2,NA,TRBV4-1,TGCGCCAGCAGCCAAGGGCCAGCGGGGGGGACGGCCAAAAACATTCAGTACTTC,CASSQGPAGGTAKNIQYF
TRBJ2-5,TRBD2,few,TRBV6-1,TGTGCCAGCAGTGAAGCGGTAGCGGGGCAAGAGACCCAGTACTTC,CASSEAVAGQETQYF
TRBJ2-1,NA,NA,TRBV5-4,TGTGCCAGCAGCTTGGGGACTGGCTCCTACAATGAGCAGTTCTTC,CASSLGTGSYNEQFF
TRBJ1-1,NA,NA,TRBV2,TGTGCCAGCAGTGAATACAGCGGTCTAATGAACACTGAAGCTTTCTTT,CASSEYSGLMNTEAFF
TRBJ1-5,TRBD1,NA,TRBV6-1,TGTGCCAGCAGTGAAGCGGGACAGATTGGGCGGCCCCAGCATTTT,CASSEAGQIGRPQHF
TRBJ1-1,TRBD1,once,TRBV12-5,TGTGCTAGTGGTTTGTTAACAGGGGGAACGACTGAAGCTTTCTTT,CASGLLTGGTTEAFF
TRBJ1-4,NA,NA,TRBV28,TGTGCCAGCAGTTCAGGAAATCCCACCCTAGCGTTT,CASSSGNPTLAF
TRBJ1-2,NA,NA,TRBV5-4,TGTGCCAGCAGCTTGGGGCCCAACAGATCCCTCTATGGCTACACCTTC,CASSLGPNRSLYGYTF
TRBJ2-5,NA,NA,TRBV18,TGTGCCAGCTCACCACCGGGCCTGGAGACCCAGTACTTC,CASSPPGLETQYF
TRBJ2-7,NA,NA,TRBV5-1,TGCGCCAGCAGCTTCTCTGACGAGCAGTACTTC,CASSFSDEQYF
TRBJ1-6,NA,NA,TRBV2,TGTGCCAGCAAAATACAGGGTAGTGATTCACCCCTCCACTTT,CASKIQGSDSPLHF
TRBJ2-5,NA,NA,TRBV2,TGTGCCAGCAACACAGGGAACCAAGAGACCCAGTACTTC,CASNTGNQETQYF
TRBJ2-6,TRBD2,NA,TRBV2,TGTGCCAGCAGCCCTCTAGCGGCTGGGGCCAACGTCCTGACTTTC,CASSPLAAGANVLTF
TRBJ1-1,NA,NA,TRBV11-2,TGTGCCAGCAGCTTAGCCAGGGACACTGAAGCTTTCTTT,CASSLARDTEAFF
TRBJ2-3,NA,NA,TRBV30,TGTGCCTGGAGTGTATCTAGGCAGACTACGCAGTATTTT,CAWSVSRQTTQYF
TRBJ2-4,TRBD2,few,TRBV29-1,TGCAGCGTGGCGGGGGAGAACATTCAGTACTTC,CSVAGENIQYF
TRBJ1-1,NA,NA,TRBV5-1,TGCGCCAGCAGCGGGGGGACGGTGAACACTGAAGCTTTCTTT,CASSGGTVNTEAFF
TRBJ1-1,TRBD1,NA,TRBV29-1,TGCAGCGTTGGACAGGGTTTTGGCACTGAAGCTTTCTTT,CSVGQGFGTEAFF
TRBJ1-1,TRBD1,NA,TRBV6-1,TGTGCCAGCAGTGGGGACAGGGAGAACACTGAAGCTTTCTTT,CASSGDRENTEAFF
TRBJ1-1,NA,NA,TRBV29-1,TGCAGCGTTAGAGGACAGATGAACACTGAAGCTTTCTTT,CSVRGQMNTEAFF
TRBJ2-3,TRBD1,NA,TRBV30,TGTGCCTGGAGTGTAAACAGGGGGGCGCATACGCAGTATTTT,CAWSVNRGAHTQYF
TRBJ1-3,NA,NA,TRBV6-1,TGCGCCAGCAGAGAGGGGGGGTCTGGAAACACCATATATTTT,CASREGGSGNTIYF
TRBJ1-2,TRBD1,NA,TRBV29-1,TGCAGCGTTGGGGGACAGGGCTATGGCTACACCTTC,CSVGGQGYGYTF
TRBJ1-1,NA,few,TRBV5-1,TGCGCCAGCAGCTCGACAGGGAACACTGAAGCTTTCTTT,CASSSTGNTEAFF